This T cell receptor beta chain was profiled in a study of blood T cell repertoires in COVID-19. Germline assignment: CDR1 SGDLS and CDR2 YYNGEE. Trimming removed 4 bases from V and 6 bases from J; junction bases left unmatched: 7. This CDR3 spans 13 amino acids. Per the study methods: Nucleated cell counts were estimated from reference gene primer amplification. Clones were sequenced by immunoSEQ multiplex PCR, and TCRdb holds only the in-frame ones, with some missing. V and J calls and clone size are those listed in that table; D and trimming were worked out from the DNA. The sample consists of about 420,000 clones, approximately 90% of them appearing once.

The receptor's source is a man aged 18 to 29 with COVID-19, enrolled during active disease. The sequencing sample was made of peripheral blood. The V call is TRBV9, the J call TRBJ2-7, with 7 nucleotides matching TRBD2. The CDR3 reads CASSPLTSSEQYF. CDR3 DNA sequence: TGTGCCAGCAGCCCCCTGACTAGCAGCGAGCAGTACTTC.